This T cell receptor beta chain was sequenced during a study of immune evolution from preneoplasia to lung adenocarcinoma. Study-wide findings and caveats: T cell clonality was higher in KRAS-mutant than EGFR-mutant or wild-type nodules.

The assay was immunoSEQ multiplex PCR, and TCRdb's table has in-frame clones only and misses some. The sample holds about 26,000 clones, roughly 70% seen once. Resections took place in Japan or China from about 2014 to 2017. V shed 5 bases and J 1 base; nucleotides not matched to a gene: 6. From germline, CDR1 is LGHNA and CDR2 YNFKEQ. The CDR3 consists of 15 residues. On this clone itself: No antigen is known for it.

Sequenced material: FFPE invasive lung adenocarcinoma tissue. This receptor was obtained from a person aged 55 to 70 with invasive lung adenocarcinoma. Some clones in this sample may be carry-over from other donors' samples. J is TRBJ2-7 and V is TRBV4-2; 9 bases line up with TRBD1. DNA of the CDR3: TGTGCCAGCAGCGCAATGACAGGGGGGTCCTACGAGCAGTACTTC. Its translation is CASSAMTGGSYEQYF.